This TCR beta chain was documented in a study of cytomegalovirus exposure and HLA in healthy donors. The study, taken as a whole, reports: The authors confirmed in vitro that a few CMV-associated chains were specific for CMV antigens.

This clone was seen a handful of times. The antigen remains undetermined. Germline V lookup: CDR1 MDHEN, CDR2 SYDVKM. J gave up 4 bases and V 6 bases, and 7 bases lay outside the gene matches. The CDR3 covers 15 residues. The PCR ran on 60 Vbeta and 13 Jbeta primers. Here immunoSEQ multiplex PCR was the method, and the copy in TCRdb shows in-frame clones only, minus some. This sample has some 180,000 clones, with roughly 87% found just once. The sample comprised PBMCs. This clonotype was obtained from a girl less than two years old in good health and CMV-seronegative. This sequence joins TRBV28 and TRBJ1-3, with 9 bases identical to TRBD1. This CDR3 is CASSNRGRRGNTIYF. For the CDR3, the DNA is TGTGCCAGCAGCAACAGGGGGCGACGCGGAAACACCATATATTTT.